Presented here are 8 T cell receptor beta chains from one specimen sequenced in a study of T cells after posttransplantation cyclophosphamide. Repertoires were generated with immunoSEQ multiplex PCR, while TCRdb's copy carries only in-frame clones and drops some. The sample consists of roughly 49,000 clones, approximately 86% of them appearing once. Source material: PBMCs. Receptors originate from a man aged 30 to 39 with a blood cancer, CMV-positive, and with a related stem cell donor.

The chain links TRBV11-2 to TRBJ1-1, with TRBD1 matching 7 bases. The CDR3 loop spans 12 amino acids. With V trimmed by 4 bases and J by 10 bases, 6 bases remained unmatched. Germline lookup yields CDR1 SGHAT and CDR2 FQNNGV. The CDR3 region has the DNA TGTGCCAGCAGCTCGGGACAGACAGCAGCTTTCTTT. Its protein product is CASSSGQTAAFF. The variable domain in full, completed from reference TRBV11-2 and TRBJ1-1, reads EAGVAQSPRYKIIEKRQSVAFWCNPISGHATLYWYQQILGQGPKLLIQFQNNGVVDDSQLPKDRFSAERLKGVDSTLKIQPAKLEDSAVYLCASSSGQTAAFFGQGTRLTVV.

This chain connects TRBV19 to TRBJ1-5; 8 bases are a match to TRBD1. The CDR3 covers 16 residues. V trimming: 5 bases; J trimming: 4 bases; junction bases outside the gene matches: 10. Germline V gene lookup returns CDR1 LNHDA and CDR2 SQIVND (reference sequence). The CDR3 loop reads CASSERTGPPNQPQHF. The CDR3 DNA reads as TGTGCCAGTAGTGAGAGGACAGGGCCCCCTAATCAGCCCCAGCATTTT. The complete variable domain, with remaining parts taken from reference TRBV19 and TRBJ1-5, reads DGGITQSPKYLFRKEGQNVTLSCEQNLNHDAMYWYRQDPGQGLRLIYYSQIVNDFQKGDIAEGYSVSREKKESFPLTVTSAQKNPTAFYLCASSERTGPPNQPQHFGDGTRLSIL.

This clone was picked up one time. V gene TRBV6-1 combines with J gene TRBJ2-7; 12 bases agree with TRBD2. J lost 1 base, V lost 7 bases, and 2 bases had no gene match. The CDR3 has 14 residues. Germline CDR1 and CDR2: MNHNS and SASEGT. DNA of the CDR3: TGTGCCAGCACTGGGACTAGCGGGTCCTACGAGCAGTACTTC. Its translation is CASTGTSGSYEQYF.

This chain links TRBV7-2 with TRBJ2-7; 10 nucleotides line up with TRBD2. The CDR3 runs to 16 residues. CDR1 is SGHTA, CDR2 FQGNSA, per germline. With 2 bases clipped from V and 6 bases from J, the junction kept 10 bases outside the gene matches. CDR3 loop: CASSLLAGGLRVEQYF. As DNA, the CDR3 is TGTGCCAGCAGCTTATTAGCGGGAGGCCTTCGAGTCGAGCAGTACTTC.

The table lists this clone with a count of one. The V call is TRBV28, the J call TRBJ1-2; weak D call: TRBD1 (5 bases). Trimming cost V 7 bases and J 6 bases, with 15 bases left between them. This CDR3 contains 13 residues. The germline gives CDR1 MDHEN, CDR2 SYDVKM. The CDR3 DNA reads TGTGCCAGCACCCGTCGGGGGTTGGATGGCTACACCTTC. Its protein product is CASTRRGLDGYTF.

This clone was seen only once. The V call is TRBV6-5, the J call TRBJ2-1; D possibly corresponds to TRBD2 (6 bases). The CDR3 spans 12 residues. Per the germline V gene, CDR1 is MNHEY and CDR2 is SVGAGI. The CDR3 coding sequence is TGTGCTACCGGGGAGGCCTACAATGAGCAGTTCTTC. Residues: CATGEAYNEQFF.

This rearrangement joins TRBV18 to TRBJ1-2; 10 positions match TRBD1. The CDR3 is 16 residues long. The V gene end was trimmed by 3 bases and the J gene end by 2 bases; junction bases not matched to a gene: 6. Germline CDR1 reads KGHSH; CDR2 reads LQKENI. CDR3 in DNA: TGTGCCAGCTCACCGACAGGACAGGGGGAGAACTATGGCTACACCTTC. Translated, it gives CASSPTGQGENYGYTF.

J is TRBJ1-5 and V is TRBV15; D is undetermined. The V and J ends lost 0 bases and 7 bases respectively, with 13 bases between them. Germline CDR1 LNHNV, CDR2 YYDKDF (reference sequence). The CDR3 runs to 15 residues. The chain's CDR3 is CATSRDTGIGQPQHF. The CDR3 DNA reads TGTGCCACCAGCAGAGATACGGGGATAGGGCAGCCCCAGCATTTT.